The 16 T cell receptor beta chains listed next were all sequenced from one sample in a study of shared clonotypes between healthy human individuals. Clones were read by immunoSEQ multiplex PCR, and TCRdb kept only the in-frame ones, dropping some. The repertoire has millions of clones, around nine tenths of them found once; the top ten carry roughly 0.15%. Sequencing was carried out using naive CD4+ T cells sorted from blood. The subset is: CD45RA+ positively selected. The origin of the receptors is a man aged 18 to 29 in good health.

The V gene is TRBV5-1, the J gene TRBJ2-1; 7 nucleotides line up with TRBD1. This CDR3 has 16 residues. Germline V lookup: CDR1 SGHRS, CDR2 YFSETQ. V shed 0 bases, J shed 9 bases, and the junction held 12 bases outside the gene matches. For the CDR3, the DNA is TGCGCCAGCAGCTTGGGTCGGACAGGCCGTAATAGTGAGCAGTTCTTC. Its protein product is CASSLGRTGRNSEQFF. Supplemented by reference TRBV5-1 and TRBJ2-1, the full variable domain reads KAGVTQTPRYLIKTRGQQVTLSCSPISGHRSVSWYQQTPGQGLQFLFEYFSETQRNKGNFPGRFSGRQFSNSRSEMNVSTLELGDSALYLCASSLGRTGRNSEQFFGPGTRLTVL.

The DNA for the CDR3 is TGTGCCAGTACCCTAGTTACAGTAAACACCGGGGAGCTGTTTTTT. Translated: CASTLVTVNTGELFF. The rearrangement links TRBV7-9 to TRBJ2-2; no clear D gene. Germline V gene data show CDR1 as SEHNR and CDR2 as FQNEAQ (reference sequence). This CDR3 region has 15 residues. Deletions cut 9 bases from V and 2 bases from J, with 16 bases between.

V is TRBV28 and J is TRBJ2-7; weak D call: TRBD2 (7 bases). The length of the CDR3 is 17 residues. Trimming stripped 3 bases from V and 4 bases from J, with 22 bases between. Germline V gene sequence: CDR1 MDHEN, CDR2 SYDVKM. The DNA of the CDR3 is TGTGCCAGCAGTTTCCCCGGGTTGAGGGGGGGCGGGTACGAGCAGTACTTC. The encoded protein is CASSFPGLRGGGYEQYF.

The chain uses TRBV5-6 and TRBJ2-3; D uncertain. Germline CDR1 reads SGHDT; CDR2 reads YYEEEE. CDR3 length equals 15 residues. V gave up 0 bases and J gave up 4 bases, with 12 bases separating them. DNA for the CDR3: TGTGCCAGCAGCTTGGACGCGCCTGGCGCAGATACGCAGTATTTT. Protein sequence: CASSLDAPGADTQYF.

The chain joins TRBV7-9 to TRBJ1-6, with a possible D match to TRBD1 (6 bases). CDR1 SEHNR and CDR2 FQNEAQ come from the germline V gene (reference sequence). This CDR3 spans 17 amino acids. The V gene lost 5 bases and the J gene lost 3 bases, with 17 bases spanning the gap. CDR3 DNA: TGTGCCAGCAGCCATCCGGGACAAAACAACTATAATTCACCCCTCCACTTT. Residues: CASSHPGQNNYNSPLHF. The variable domain in full, with the rest retrieved from reference TRBV7-9 and TRBJ1-6, is DTGVSQNPRHKITKRGQNVTFRCDPISEHNRLYWYRQTLGQGPEFLTYFQNEAQLEKSRLLSDRFSAERPKGSFSTLEIQRTEQGDSAMYLCASSHPGQNNYNSPLHFGNGTRLTVT.

The rearrangement uses TRBV28 and TRBJ1-2; tentatively, D is TRBD1 (5 bases). The CDR3 loop spans 14 amino acids. The germline V and J ends were trimmed by 3 bases and 2 bases, with 10 bases remaining between them. The germline V gene encodes CDR1 MDHEN and CDR2 SYDVKM. In nucleotides, the CDR3 is TGTGCCAGCAGTTTTTACGACAGAAACTATGGCTACACCTTC. Translated, it gives CASSFYDRNYGYTF.

The chain joins TRBV6-1 to TRBJ2-5; 7 nucleotides match TRBD1. J was trimmed by 6 bases and V by 5 bases; bases with no gene match: 9. The germline V gene has CDR1 MNHNS and CDR2 SASEGT. The CDR3 sequence is 14 residues long. CDR3 DNA sequence: TGTGCCAGCAGTTCGCCGACAGGGCGAAAGACCCAGTACTTC. It is translated as CASSSPTGRKTQYF.

CDR3 DNA: TGTGCCAGCTCTGAGGGGAGGGCCACCTACGAGCAGTACTTC. This codes for CASSEGRATYEQYF. V gene TRBV18 combines with J gene TRBJ2-7; 7 bases agree with TRBD2. The CDR3 is 14 amino acids. Germline CDR1 KGHSH, CDR2 LQKENI. The ends lost 6 bases at V and 2 bases at J; junction bases unmatched: 7.

This clone was seen only once. J is TRBJ2-1 and V is TRBV7-2; D might be TRBD2 (5 bases). This CDR3 contains 12 residues. CDR1 is SGHTA, CDR2 FQGNSA, per germline. Trimming pared 1 base from V and 15 bases from J, leaving 13 bases between. CDR3 DNA: TGTGCCAGCAGCTTAGAACTAGTTAATCTGTTCTTC. The encoded protein is CASSLELVNLFF. The whole variable domain, filled in from reference TRBV7-2 and TRBJ2-1, reads GAGVSQSPSNKVTEKGKDVELRCDPISGHTALYWYRQSLGQGLEFLIYFQGNSAPDKSGLPSDRFSAERTGGSVSTLTIQRTQQEDSAVYLCASSLELVNLFFGPGTRLTVL.

This sequence joins TRBV5-6 and TRBJ1-2, with D unclear. The ends were cut back, 0 bases at V and 2 bases at J, with 8 bases in the middle. Germline V gene lookup returns CDR1 SGHDT and CDR2 YYEEEE. The CDR3 length is 14 residues. The CDR3 region is CASSLDAQNYGYTF. CDR3 in DNA: TGTGCCAGCAGCTTGGACGCTCAAAACTATGGCTACACCTTC.

This chain's CDR3 is CAISGGLAGPDTQYF. CDR3 nucleotide sequence: TGTGCCATCAGTGGGGGACTAGCGGGACCAGATACGCAGTATTTT. The V and J genes are TRBV10-3 and TRBJ2-3; TRBD2 aligns across 13 bases. The V gene's germline CDR1 is ENHRY and CDR2 SYGVKD. J was trimmed by 4 bases and V by 4 bases; bases with no gene match: 2. The CDR3 covers 15 residues.

The chain links TRBV5-1 to TRBJ2-7; D call uncertain. V was shortened by 5 bases and J by 4 bases, with 16 bases between the two germline ends. From germline, CDR1 is SGHRS and CDR2 YFSETQ. CDR3 size: 14 residues. The CDR3 nucleotides read TGCGCCAGCAGAGTCACGGCAGGTCTTTACGAGCAGTACTTC. Translation: CASRVTAGLYEQYF.

The gene calls are TRBV11-2 and TRBJ2-5; 11 nucleotides match TRBD2. CDR3 length equals 15 residues. Germline CDR1 is SGHAT and CDR2 is FQNNGV. Trimming cost V 6 bases and J 5 bases; bases outside gene matches: 8. This CDR3 reads CASRGTSGGRETQYF. In DNA, the CDR3 is TGTGCCAGCAGGGGTACTAGCGGGGGCCGGGAGACCCAGTACTTC.

V gene TRBV7-8 combines with J gene TRBJ2-5, with 13 bases identical to TRBD2. The junction had 12 bases not matched to a gene; V was cut back by 4 bases and J by 7 bases. CDR3 size: 17 residues. Germline assignment: CDR1 SGHVS and CDR2 FQNEAQ. Here the CDR3 reads CASSSPGLAGPGGTQYF. The CDR3 DNA is TGTGCCAGCAGCTCCCCGGGACTAGCGGGACCCGGGGGGACCCAGTACTTC.

This clone was counted once. V is TRBV27 and J is TRBJ1-6; TRBD1 is a possible D gene (5 bases). The V end lost 3 bases, the J end lost 5 bases, and 8 bases lay between the germline ends. Germline V CDR1 and CDR2: MNHEY, SMNVEV (reference sequence). This CDR3 comprises 14 residues. CDR3 residues: CASSFEQDNSPLHF. DNA for the CDR3: TGTGCCAGCAGTTTTGAACAGGATAATTCACCCCTCCACTTT.

With regard to this clone: The sample carries other DNA sequences with the same CDR3. The chain is built from TRBV7-2 and TRBJ1-4; weak D call: TRBD1 (5 bases). Germline values: CDR1 SGHTA, CDR2 FQGNSA. The CDR3 is made up of 15 amino acids. The ends were cut back, 1 base at V and 0 bases at J, with 6 bases in the middle. The CDR3 protein is CASSLGGTTNEKLFF. As DNA, the CDR3 is TGTGCCAGCAGCTTAGGGGGCACAACTAATGAAAAACTGTTTTTT.